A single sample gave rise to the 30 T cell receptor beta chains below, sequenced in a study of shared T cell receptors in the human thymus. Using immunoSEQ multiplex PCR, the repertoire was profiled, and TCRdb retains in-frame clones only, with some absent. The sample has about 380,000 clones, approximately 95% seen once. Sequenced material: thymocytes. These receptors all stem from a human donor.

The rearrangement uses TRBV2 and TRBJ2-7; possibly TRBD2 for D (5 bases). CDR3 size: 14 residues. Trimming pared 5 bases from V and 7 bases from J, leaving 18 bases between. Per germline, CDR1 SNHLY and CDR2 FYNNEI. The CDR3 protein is CASSPGHEGEEQYF. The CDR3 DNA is TGTGCCAGCAGTCCAGGCCACGAGGGAGAAGAGCAGTACTTC.

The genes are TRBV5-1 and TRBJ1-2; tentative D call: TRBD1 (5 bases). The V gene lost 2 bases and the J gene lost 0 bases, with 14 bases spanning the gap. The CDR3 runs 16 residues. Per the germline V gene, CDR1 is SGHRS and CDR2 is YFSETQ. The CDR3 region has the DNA TGCGCCAGCAGCTTCGGGCAGGGTCAAACTAACTATGGCTACACCTTC. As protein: CASSFGQGQTNYGYTF.

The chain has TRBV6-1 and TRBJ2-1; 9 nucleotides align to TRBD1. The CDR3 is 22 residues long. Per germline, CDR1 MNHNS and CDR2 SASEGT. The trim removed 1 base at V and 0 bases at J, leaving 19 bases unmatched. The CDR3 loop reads CASSEGGRGTGQSGPSYNEQFF. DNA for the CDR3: TGTGCCAGCAGTGAAGGGGGGCGCGGGACAGGGCAATCTGGTCCCTCCTACAATGAGCAGTTCTTC.

Here the CDR3 reads CASSTDRTNADTQYF. In DNA form, the CDR3 reads TGTGCCAGCAGCACCGACAGAACAAACGCAGATACGCAGTATTTT. The chain links TRBV28 to TRBJ2-3; D possibly corresponds to TRBD1 (5 bases). The CDR3 totals 15 residues. Between the trimmed V and J ends, which lost 6 bases and 4 bases, there was a span of 17 bases. The germline CDR1 and CDR2 sequences are MDHEN and SYDVKM.

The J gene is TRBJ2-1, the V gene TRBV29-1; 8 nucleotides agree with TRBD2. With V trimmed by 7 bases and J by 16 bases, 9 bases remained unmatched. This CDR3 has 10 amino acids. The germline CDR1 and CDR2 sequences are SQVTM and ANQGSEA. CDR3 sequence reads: CSERRGVEFF. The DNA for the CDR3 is TGCAGCGAGAGGCGGGGGGTAGAATTCTTC.

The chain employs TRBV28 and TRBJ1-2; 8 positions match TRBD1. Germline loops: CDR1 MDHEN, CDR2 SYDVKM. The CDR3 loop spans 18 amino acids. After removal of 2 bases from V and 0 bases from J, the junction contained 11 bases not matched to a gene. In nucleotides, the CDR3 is TGTGCCAGCAGTTTAATCCCAGGGGGCGCACCGCCTAACTATGGCTACACCTTC. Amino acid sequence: CASSLIPGGAPPNYGYTF.

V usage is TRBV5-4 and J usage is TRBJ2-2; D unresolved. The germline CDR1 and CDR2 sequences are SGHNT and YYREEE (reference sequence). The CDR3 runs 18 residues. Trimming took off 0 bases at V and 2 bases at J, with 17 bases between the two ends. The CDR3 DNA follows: TGTGCCAGCAGCTTGGCCGATTCGGATCAAGGAAACACCGGGGAGCTGTTTTTT. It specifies CASSLADSDQGNTGELFF.

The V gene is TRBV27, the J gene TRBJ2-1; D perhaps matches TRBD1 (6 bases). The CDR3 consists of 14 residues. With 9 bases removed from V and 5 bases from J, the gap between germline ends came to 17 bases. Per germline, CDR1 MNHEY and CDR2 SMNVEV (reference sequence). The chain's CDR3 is CASPVKGVDNEQFF. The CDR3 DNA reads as TGTGCCAGTCCGGTCAAGGGGGTGGACAATGAGCAGTTCTTC.

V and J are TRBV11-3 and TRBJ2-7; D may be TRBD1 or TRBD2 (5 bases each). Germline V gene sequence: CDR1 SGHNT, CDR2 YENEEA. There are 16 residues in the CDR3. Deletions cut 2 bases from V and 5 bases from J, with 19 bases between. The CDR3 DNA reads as TGTGCCAGCAGCTTAAAGCTGCCAGGGAGTACCGACGAGCAGTACTTC. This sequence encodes CASSLKLPGSTDEQYF.

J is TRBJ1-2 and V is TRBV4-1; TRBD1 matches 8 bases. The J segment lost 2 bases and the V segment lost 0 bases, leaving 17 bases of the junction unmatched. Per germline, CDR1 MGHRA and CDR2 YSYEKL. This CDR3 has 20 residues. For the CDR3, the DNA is TGCGCCAGCAGCCAAGATTTCCCTAAGGGGGACAGGACGAGAAACTATGGCTACACCTTC. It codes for CASSQDFPKGDRTRNYGYTF.

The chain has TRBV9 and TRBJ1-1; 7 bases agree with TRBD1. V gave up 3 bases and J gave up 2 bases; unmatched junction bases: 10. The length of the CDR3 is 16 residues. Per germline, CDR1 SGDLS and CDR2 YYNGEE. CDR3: CASSAARDRLNTEAFF. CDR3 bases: TGTGCCAGCAGCGCCGCCCGGGACAGACTAAACACTGAAGCTTTCTTT.

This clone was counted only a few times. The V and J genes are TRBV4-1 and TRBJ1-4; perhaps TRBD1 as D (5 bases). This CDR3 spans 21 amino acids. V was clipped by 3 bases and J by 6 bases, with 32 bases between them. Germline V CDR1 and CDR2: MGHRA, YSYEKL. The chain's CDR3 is CASSHPRSGQRDPEGHEKLFF. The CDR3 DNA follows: TGCGCCAGCAGCCACCCAAGATCCGGACAACGTGATCCGGAGGGGCATGAAAAACTGTTTTTT.

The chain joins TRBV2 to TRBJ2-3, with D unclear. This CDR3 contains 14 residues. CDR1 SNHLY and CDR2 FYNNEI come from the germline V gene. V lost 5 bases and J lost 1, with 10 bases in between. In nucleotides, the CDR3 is TGTGCCAGCAGTAACCCACGGGGCACAGATACGCAGTATTTT. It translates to CASSNPRGTDTQYF.

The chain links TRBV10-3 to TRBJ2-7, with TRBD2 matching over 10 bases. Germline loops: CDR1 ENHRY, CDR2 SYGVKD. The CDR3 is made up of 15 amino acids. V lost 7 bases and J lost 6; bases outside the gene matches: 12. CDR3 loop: CAITALAGPFAEQYF. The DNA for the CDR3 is TGTGCCATCACTGCACTAGCGGGACCCTTTGCCGAGCAGTACTTC.

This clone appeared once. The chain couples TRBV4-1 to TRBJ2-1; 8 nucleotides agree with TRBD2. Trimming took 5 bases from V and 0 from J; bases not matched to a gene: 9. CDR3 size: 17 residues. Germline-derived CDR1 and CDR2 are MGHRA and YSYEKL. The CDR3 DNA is TGCGCCAGCAGCTCCGGGAGGGGGAGGCACTCCTACAATGAGCAGTTCTTC. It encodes CASSSGRGRHSYNEQFF.

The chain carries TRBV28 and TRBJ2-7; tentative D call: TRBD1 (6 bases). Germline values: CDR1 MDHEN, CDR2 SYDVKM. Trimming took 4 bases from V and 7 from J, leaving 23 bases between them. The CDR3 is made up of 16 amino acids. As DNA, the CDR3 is TGTGCCAGCAGTTCCACAGGGCCGACAGCTCTTGAAGAGCAGTACTTC. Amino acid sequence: CASSSTGPTALEEQYF.

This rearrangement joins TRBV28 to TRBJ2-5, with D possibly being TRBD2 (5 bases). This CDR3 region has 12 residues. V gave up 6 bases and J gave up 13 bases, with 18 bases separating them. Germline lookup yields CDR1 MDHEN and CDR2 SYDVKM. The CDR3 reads CASRPNRGSPYF. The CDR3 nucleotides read TGTGCCAGCAGGCCCAATCGGGGTAGCCCGTACTTC.

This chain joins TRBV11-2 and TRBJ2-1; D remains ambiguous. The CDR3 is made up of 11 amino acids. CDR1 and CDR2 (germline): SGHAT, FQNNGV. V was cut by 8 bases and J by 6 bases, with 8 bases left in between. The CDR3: CASAGPNEQFF. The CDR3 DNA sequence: TGTGCCAGCGCTGGTCCCAATGAGCAGTTCTTC. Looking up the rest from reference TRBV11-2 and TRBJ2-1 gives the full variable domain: EAGVAQSPRYKIIEKRQSVAFWCNPISGHATLYWYQQILGQGPKLLIQFQNNGVVDDSQLPKDRFSAERLKGVDSTLKIQPAKLEDSAVYLCASAGPNEQFFGPGTRLTVL.

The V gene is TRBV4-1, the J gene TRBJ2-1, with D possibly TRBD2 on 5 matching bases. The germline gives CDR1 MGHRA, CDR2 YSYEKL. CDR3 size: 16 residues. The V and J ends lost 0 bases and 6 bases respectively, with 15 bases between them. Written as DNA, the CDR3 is TGCGCCAGCAGCCAAGATCCCCTAGCTTGGAGCAATGAGCAGTTCTTC. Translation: CASSQDPLAWSNEQFF.

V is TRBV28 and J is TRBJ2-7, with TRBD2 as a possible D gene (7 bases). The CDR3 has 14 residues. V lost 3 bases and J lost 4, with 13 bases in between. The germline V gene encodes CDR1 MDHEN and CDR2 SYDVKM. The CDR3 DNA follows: TGTGCCAGCAGTTTCTGGGGGGGCGGATACGAGCAGTACTTC. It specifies CASSFWGGGYEQYF.

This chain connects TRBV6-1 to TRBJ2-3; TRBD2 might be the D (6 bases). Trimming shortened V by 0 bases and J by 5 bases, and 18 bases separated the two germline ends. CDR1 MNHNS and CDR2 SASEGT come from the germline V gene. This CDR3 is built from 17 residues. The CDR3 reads CASSEANGDFRGDTQYF. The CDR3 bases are TGTGCCAGCAGTGAAGCGAATGGGGACTTCAGAGGAGATACGCAGTATTTT.

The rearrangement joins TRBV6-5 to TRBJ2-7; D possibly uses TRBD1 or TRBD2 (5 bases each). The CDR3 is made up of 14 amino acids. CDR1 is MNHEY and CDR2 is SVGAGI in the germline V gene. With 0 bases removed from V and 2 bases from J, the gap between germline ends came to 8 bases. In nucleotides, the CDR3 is TGTGCCAGCAGTTACTCGCAGGGAGCCTACGAGCAGTACTTC. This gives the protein CASSYSQGAYEQYF.

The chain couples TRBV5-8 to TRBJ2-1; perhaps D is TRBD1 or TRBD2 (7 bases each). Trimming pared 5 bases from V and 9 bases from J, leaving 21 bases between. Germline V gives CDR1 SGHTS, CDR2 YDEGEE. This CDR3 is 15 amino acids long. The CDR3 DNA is TGTGCCAGCAGGTACGGCCAGGGGGAGGGCAGTGAGCAGTTCTTC. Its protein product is CASRYGQGEGSEQFF.

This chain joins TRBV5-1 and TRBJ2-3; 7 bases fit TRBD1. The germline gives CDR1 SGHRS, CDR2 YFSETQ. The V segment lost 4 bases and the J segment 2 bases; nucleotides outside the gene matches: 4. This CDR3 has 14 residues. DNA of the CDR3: TGCGCCAGCAGCCTGACAGGGTACACAGATACGCAGTATTTT. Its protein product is CASSLTGYTDTQYF.

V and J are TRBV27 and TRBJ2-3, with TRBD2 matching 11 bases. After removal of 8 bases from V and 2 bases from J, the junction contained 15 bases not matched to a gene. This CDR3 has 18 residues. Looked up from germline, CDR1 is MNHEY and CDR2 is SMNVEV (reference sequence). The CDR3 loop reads CASATPLGLAAHTDTQYF. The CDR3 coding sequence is TGTGCCAGCGCTACCCCATTGGGACTAGCGGCCCACACAGATACGCAGTATTTT.

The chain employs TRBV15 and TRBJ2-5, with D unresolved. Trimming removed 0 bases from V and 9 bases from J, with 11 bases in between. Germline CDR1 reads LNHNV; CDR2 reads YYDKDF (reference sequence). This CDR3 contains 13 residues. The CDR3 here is CATSRETGVAQYF. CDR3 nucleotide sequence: TGTGCCACCAGCAGAGAAACTGGCGTGGCCCAGTACTTC. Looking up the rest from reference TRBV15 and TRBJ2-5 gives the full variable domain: DAMVIQNPRYQVTQFGKPVTLSCSQTLNHNVMYWYQQKSSQAPKLLFHYYDKDFNNEADTPDNFQSRRPNTSFCFLDIRSPGLGDTAMYLCATSRETGVAQYFGPGTRLLVL.

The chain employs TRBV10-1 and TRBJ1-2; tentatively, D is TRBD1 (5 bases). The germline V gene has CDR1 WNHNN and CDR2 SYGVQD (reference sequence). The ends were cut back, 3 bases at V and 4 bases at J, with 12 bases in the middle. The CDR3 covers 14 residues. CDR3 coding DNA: TGCGCCAGCAGTGAAGGTTGGGACTTCTATGGCTACACCTTC. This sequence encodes CASSEGWDFYGYTF.

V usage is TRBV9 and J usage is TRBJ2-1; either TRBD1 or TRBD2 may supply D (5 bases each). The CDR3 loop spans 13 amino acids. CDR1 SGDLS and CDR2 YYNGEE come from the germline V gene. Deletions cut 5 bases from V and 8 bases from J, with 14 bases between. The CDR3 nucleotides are TGTGCCAGCAGGGGACCCTTAGGGGATGAGCAGTTCTTC. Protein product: CASRGPLGDEQFF.

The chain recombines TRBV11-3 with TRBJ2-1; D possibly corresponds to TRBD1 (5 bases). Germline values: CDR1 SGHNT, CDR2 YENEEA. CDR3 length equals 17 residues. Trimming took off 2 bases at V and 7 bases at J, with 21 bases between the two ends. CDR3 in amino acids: CASSLPKGQGGINEQFF. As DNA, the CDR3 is TGTGCCAGCAGCTTACCAAAGGGGCAGGGTGGGATAAATGAGCAGTTCTTC.

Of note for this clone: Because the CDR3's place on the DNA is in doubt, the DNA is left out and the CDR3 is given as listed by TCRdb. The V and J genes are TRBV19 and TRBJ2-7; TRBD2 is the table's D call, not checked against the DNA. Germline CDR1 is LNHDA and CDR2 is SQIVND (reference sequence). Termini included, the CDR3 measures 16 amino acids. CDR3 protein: CASSVPVTREKGEQYF.